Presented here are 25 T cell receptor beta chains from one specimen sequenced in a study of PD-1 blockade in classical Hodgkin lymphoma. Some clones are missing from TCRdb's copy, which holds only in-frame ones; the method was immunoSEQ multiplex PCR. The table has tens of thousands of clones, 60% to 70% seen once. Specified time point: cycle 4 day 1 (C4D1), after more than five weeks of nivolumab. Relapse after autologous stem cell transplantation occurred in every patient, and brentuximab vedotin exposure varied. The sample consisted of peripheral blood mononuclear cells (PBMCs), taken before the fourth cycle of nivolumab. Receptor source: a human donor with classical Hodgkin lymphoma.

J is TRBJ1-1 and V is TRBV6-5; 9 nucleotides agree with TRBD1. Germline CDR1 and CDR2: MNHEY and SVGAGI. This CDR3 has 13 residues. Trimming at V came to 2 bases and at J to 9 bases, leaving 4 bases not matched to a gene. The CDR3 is CASSYAGTGKAFF. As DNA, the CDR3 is TGTGCCAGCAGTTACGCCGGGACAGGGAAAGCTTTCTTT.

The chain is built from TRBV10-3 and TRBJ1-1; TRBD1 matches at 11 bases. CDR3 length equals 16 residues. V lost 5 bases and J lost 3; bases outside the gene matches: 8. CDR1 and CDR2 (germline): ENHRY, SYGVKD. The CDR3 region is CAISSRDRGADTEAFF. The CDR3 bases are TGTGCCATCAGTTCCCGGGACAGGGGGGCGGACACTGAAGCTTTCTTT.

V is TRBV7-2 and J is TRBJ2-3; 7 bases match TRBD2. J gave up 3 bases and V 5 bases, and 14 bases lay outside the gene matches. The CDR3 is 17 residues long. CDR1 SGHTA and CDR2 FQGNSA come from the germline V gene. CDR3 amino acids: CASSLTYSGGRTDTQYF. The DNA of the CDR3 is TGTGCCAGCAGCCTCACTTACTCGGGGGGTCGGACAGATACGCAGTATTTT. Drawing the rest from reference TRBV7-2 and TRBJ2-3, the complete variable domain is GAGVSQSPSNKVTEKGKDVELRCDPISGHTALYWYRQSLGQGLEFLIYFQGNSAPDKSGLPSDRFSAERTGGSVSTLTIQRTQQEDSAVYLCASSLTYSGGRTDTQYFGPGTRLTVL.

For the CDR3, the DNA is TGTGCCAGCAGCTTAAAAGATACGCAGTATTTT. Encoded protein: CASSLKDTQYF. The rearrangement joins TRBV11-3 to TRBJ2-3, with D unresolved. V lost 2 bases and J 5 bases, leaving 2 bases between the germline ends. In germline, CDR1 is SGHNT, CDR2 YENEEA. This CDR3 has 11 residues.

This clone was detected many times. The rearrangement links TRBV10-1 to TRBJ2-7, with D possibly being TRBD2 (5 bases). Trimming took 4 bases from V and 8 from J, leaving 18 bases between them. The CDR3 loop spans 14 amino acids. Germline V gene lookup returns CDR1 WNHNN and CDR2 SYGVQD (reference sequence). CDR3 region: CASSGLALGGKQYF. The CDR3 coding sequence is TGCGCCAGCAGTGGATTGGCACTCGGAGGAAAGCAGTACTTC.

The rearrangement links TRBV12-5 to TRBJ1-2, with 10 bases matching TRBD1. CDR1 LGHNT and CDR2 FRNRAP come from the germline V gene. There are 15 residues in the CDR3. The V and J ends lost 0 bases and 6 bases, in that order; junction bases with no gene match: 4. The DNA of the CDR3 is TGTGCTAGTGGTTTGGTTATGACAGGGGGCCATGGCTACACCTTC. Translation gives CASGLVMTGGHGYTF.

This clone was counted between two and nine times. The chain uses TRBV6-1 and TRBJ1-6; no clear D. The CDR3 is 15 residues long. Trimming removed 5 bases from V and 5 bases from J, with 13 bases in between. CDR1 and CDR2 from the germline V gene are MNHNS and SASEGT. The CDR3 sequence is CASSNPETDNSPLHF. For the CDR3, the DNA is TGTGCCAGCAGTAACCCAGAAACGGATAATTCACCCCTCCACTTT.

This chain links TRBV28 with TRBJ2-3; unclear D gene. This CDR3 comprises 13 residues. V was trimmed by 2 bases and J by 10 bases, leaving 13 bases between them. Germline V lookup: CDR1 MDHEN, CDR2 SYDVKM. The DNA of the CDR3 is TGTGCCAGCAGTTTAAGGGCCGACGAGGCGCAGTATTTT. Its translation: CASSLRADEAQYF.

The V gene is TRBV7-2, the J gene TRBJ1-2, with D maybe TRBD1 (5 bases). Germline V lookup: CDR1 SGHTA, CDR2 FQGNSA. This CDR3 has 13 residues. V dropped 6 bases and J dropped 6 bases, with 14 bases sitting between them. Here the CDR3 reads CASRPGGVHGYTF. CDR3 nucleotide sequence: TGTGCCAGCAGGCCGGGGGGGGTTCATGGCTACACCTTC.

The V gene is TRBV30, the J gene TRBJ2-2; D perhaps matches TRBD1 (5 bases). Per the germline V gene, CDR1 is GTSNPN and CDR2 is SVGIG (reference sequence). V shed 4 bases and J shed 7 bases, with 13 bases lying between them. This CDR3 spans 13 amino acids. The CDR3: CAWKQGFLGELFF. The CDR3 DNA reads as TGTGCCTGGAAGCAGGGTTTCCTCGGGGAGCTGTTTTTT.

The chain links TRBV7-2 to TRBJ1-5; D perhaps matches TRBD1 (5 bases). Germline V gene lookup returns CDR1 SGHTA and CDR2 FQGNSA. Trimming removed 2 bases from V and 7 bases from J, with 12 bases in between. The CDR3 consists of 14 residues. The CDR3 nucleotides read TGTGCCAGCAGCTTAATCGGGGGGGAACAGCCCCAGCATTTT. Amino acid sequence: CASSLIGGEQPQHF. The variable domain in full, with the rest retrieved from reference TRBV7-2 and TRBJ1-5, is GAGVSQSPSNKVTEKGKDVELRCDPISGHTALYWYRQSLGQGLEFLIYFQGNSAPDKSGLPSDRFSAERTGGSVSTLTIQRTQQEDSAVYLCASSLIGGEQPQHFGDGTRLSIL.

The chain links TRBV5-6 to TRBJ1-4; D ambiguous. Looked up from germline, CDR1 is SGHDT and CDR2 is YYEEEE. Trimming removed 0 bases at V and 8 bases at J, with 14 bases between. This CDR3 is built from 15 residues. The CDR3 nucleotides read TGTGCCAGCAGCTTGGGATATGGGAGCGAGGAAAAACTGTTTTTT. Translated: CASSLGYGSEEKLFF.

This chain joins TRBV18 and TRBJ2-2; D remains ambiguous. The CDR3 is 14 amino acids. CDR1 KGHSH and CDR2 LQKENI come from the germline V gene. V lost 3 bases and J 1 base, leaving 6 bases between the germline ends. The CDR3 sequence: CASSPRLNTGELFF. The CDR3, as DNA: TGTGCCAGCTCACCCAGACTGAACACCGGGGAGCTGTTTTTT. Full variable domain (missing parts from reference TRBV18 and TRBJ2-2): NAGVMQNPRHLVRRRGQEARLRCSPMKGHSHVYWYRQLPEEGLKFMVYLQKENIIDESGMPKERFSAEFPKEGPSILRIQQVVRGDSAAYFCASSPRLNTGELFFGEGSRLTVL.

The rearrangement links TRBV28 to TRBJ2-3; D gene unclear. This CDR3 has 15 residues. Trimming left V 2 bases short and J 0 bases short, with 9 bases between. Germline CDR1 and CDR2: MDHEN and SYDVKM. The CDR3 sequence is CASSLPGPSTDTQYF. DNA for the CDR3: TGTGCCAGCAGTTTACCCGGACCCAGCACAGATACGCAGTATTTT.

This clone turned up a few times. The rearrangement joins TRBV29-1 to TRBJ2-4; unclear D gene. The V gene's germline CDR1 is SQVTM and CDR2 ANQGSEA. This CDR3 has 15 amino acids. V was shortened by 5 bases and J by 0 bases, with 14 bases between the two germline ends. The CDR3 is CSVWVVSLAKNIQYF. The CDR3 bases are TGCAGCGTTTGGGTGGTTAGCCTAGCCAAAAACATTCAGTACTTC.

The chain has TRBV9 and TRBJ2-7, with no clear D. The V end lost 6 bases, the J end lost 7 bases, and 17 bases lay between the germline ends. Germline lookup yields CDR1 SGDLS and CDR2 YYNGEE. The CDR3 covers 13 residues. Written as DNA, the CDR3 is TGTGCCAGCACTCGTGACCCCTTAGGAGAGCAGTACTTC. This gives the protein CASTRDPLGEQYF.

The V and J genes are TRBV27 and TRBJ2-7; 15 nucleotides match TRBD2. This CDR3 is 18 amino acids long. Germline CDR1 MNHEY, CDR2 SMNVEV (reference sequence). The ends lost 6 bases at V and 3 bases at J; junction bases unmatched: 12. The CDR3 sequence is CASSLSGLAGGPNYEQYF. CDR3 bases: TGTGCCAGCAGCCTTTCAGGACTAGCGGGGGGGCCGAACTACGAGCAGTACTTC.

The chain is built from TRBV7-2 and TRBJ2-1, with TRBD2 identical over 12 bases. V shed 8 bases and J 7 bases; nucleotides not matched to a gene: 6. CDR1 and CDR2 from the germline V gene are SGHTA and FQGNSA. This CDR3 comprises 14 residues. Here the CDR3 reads CASHSSGRDNEQFF. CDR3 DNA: TGTGCCAGCCACTCTAGCGGGAGGGATAATGAGCAGTTCTTC.

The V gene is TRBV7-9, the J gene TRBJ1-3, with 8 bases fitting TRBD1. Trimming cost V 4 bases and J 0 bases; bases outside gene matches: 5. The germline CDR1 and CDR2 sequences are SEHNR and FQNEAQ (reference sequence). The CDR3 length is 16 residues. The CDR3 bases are TGTGCCAGCAGCTCCAGACAGGGGAGCTCTGGAAACACCATATATTTT. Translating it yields CASSSRQGSSGNTIYF. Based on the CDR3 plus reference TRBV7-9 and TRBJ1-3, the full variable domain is DTGVSQNPRHKITKRGQNVTFRCDPISEHNRLYWYRQTLGQGPEFLTYFQNEAQLEKSRLLSDRFSAERPKGSFSTLEIQRTEQGDSAMYLCASSSRQGSSGNTIYFGEGSWLTVV.

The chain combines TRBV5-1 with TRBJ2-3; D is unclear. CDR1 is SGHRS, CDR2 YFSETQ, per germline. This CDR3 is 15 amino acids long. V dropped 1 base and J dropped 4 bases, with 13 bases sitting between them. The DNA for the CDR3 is TGCGCCAGCAGCTTGACTGGGTATCCATCAGATACGCAGTATTTT. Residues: CASSLTGYPSDTQYF. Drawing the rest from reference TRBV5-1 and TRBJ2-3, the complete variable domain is KAGVTQTPRYLIKTRGQQVTLSCSPISGHRSVSWYQQTPGQGLQFLFEYFSETQRNKGNFPGRFSGRQFSNSRSEMNVSTLELGDSALYLCASSLTGYPSDTQYFGPGTRLTVL.

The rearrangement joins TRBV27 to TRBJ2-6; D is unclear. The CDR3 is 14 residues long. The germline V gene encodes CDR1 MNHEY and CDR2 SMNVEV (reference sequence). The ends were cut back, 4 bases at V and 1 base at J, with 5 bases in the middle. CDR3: CASSSFSGANVLTF. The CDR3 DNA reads TGTGCCAGCAGTTCTTTTTCTGGGGCCAACGTCCTGACTTTC. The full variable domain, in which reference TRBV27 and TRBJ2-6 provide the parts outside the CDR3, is EAQVTQNPRYLITVTGKKLTVTCSQNMNHEYMSWYRQDPGLGLRQIYYSMNVEVTDKGDVPEGYKVSRKEKRNFPLILESPSPNQTSLYFCASSSFSGANVLTFGAGSRLTVL.

CDR3 DNA: TGTGCCAGCAGCTTAGATTCAGGGAAAACCTATGGCTACACCTTC. It specifies CASSLDSGKTYGYTF. The rearrangement joins TRBV7-9 to TRBJ1-2; possible D gene TRBD1, 5 bases. The CDR3 is made up of 15 amino acids. Germline values: CDR1 SEHNR, CDR2 FQNEAQ (reference sequence). V was cut by 1 base and J by 4 bases, with 13 bases left in between.

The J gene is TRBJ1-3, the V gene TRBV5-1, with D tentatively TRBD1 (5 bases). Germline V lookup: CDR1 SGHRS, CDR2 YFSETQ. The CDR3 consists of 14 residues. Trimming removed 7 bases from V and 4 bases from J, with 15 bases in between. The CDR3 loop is CASQGAPWGNTIYF. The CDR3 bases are TGCGCCAGCCAAGGGGCCCCTTGGGGAAACACCATATATTTT.

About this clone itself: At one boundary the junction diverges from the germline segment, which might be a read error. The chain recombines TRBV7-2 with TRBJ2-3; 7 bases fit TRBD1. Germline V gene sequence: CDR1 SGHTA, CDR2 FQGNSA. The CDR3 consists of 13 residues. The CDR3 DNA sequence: TGTGCCAGCAGCTTATGGCTTGACAGGGCCCCGCATTTT. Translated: CASSLWLDRAPHF.

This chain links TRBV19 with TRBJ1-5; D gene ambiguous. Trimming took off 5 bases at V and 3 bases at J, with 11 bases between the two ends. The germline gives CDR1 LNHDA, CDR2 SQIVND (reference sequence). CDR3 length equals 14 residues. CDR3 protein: CASSVEGANQPQHF. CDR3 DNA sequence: TGTGCCAGTAGTGTCGAGGGAGCCAATCAGCCCCAGCATTTT.